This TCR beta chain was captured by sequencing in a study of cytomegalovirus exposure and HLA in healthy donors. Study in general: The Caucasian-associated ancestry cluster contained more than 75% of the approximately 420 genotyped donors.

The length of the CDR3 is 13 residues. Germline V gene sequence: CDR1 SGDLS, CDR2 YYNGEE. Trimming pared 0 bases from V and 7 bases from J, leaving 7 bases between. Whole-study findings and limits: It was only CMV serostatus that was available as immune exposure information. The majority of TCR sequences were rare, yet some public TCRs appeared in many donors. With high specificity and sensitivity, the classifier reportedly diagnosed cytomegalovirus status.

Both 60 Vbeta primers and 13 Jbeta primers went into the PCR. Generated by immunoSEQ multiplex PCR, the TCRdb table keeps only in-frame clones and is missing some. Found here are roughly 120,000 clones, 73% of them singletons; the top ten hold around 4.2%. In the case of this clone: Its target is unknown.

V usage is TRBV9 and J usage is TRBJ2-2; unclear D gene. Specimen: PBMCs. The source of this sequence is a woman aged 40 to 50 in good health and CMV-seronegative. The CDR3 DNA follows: TGTGCCAGCAGCGTAGCCCCGGGCGGGGAGCTGTTTTTT. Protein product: CASSVAPGGELFF. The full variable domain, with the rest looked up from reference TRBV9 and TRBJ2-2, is DSGVTQTPKHLITATGQRVTLRCSPRSGDLSVYWYQQSLDQGLQFLIQYYNGEERAKGNILERFSAQQFPDLHSELNLSSLELGDSALYFCASSVAPGGELFFGEGSRLTVL.